Detailed here is one TCR beta chain. The sample is drawn from a study of blood T cell repertoires in COVID-19. Assay: immunoSEQ multiplex PCR; the TCRdb copy retains only in-frame clones and omits some. The table shows approximately 230,000 clones, with around four fifths occurring only once. Trimming stripped 0 bases from V and 2 bases from J, with 10 bases between. Germline loops: CDR1 LNHNV, CDR2 YYDKDF (reference sequence). This CDR3 is 15 amino acids long. The sequenced sample was peripheral blood. This receptor was obtained from a man older than 75 with acute or convalescent COVID-19. The V gene is TRBV15, the J gene TRBJ1-1; D is unresolved. The CDR3 loop reads CATSRDPQTNTEAFF. The CDR3 DNA follows: TGTGCCACCAGCAGAGATCCCCAAACTAACACTGAAGCTTTCTTT. The whole variable domain, filled in from reference TRBV15 and TRBJ1-1, reads DAMVIQNPRYQVTQFGKPVTLSCSQTLNHNVMYWYQQKSSQAPKLLFHYYDKDFNNEADTPDNFQSRRPNTSFCFLDIRSPGLGDTAMYLCATSRDPQTNTEAFFGQGTRLTVV.